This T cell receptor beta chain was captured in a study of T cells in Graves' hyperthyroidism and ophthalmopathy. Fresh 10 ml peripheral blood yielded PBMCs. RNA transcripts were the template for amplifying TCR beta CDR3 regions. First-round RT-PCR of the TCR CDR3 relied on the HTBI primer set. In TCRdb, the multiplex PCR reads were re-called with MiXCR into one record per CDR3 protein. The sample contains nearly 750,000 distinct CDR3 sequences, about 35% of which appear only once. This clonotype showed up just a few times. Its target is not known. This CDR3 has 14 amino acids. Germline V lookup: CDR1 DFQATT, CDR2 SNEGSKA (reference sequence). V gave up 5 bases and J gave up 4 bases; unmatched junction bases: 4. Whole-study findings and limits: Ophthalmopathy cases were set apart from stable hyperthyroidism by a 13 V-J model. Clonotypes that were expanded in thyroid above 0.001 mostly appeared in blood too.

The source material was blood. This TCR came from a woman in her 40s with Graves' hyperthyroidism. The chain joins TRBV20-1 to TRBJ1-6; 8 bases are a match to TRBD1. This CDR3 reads CSAPDRAYNSPLHF. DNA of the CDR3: TGCAGTGCTCCGGACAGGGCGTATAATTCACCCCTCCACTTT.